This T cell receptor (beta chain) is drawn from a study of CD8 T cells in Susac syndrome. Random hexamers were used to reverse transcribe an amount of roughly 0.5 to 1 ug RNA. Amplification of TCR beta CDR3 across 54 Vbeta and 13 Jbeta was performed with immunoSEQ multiplex PCR. MiXCR, run by TCRdb on the immunoSEQ multiplex PCR reads, gives a single entry per CDR3 protein. The sample lists some 150,000 distinct CDR3 sequences, roughly 95% seen once, with over 0.07% in the top ten. TCR beta sequencing covered blood CD8+ and CD4+ T cells. The length of the CDR3 is 14 residues. Germline V gene lookup returns CDR1 MNHEY and CDR2 SMNVEV (reference sequence). V trimming: 10 bases; J trimming: 5 bases; junction bases outside the gene matches: 10.

Sequencing was carried out using CD4+ T cells from PBMCs. This sequence joins TRBV27 and TRBJ1-4, with TRBD1 matching over 7 bases. The TCR comes from a human donor in good health. The CDR3 is CAIPSDRFNEKLFF. The CDR3 DNA is TGTGCCATCCCCTCGGACAGGTTCAATGAAAAACTGTTTTTT. The whole variable domain, filled in from reference TRBV27 and TRBJ1-4, reads EAQVTQNPRYLITVTGKKLTVTCSQNMNHEYMSWYRQDPGLGLRQIYYSMNVEVTDKGDVPEGYKVSRKEKRNFPLILESPSPNQTSLYFCAIPSDRFNEKLFFGSGTQLSVL.